This T cell receptor beta chain came from a study of STAT5B mutations in CD4+ large granular lymphocyte leukemia. The J segment lost 0 bases and the V segment lost 5 bases, leaving 8 bases of the junction unmatched. Germline CDR1 and CDR2: MNHEY and SMNVEV (reference sequence). CDR3 length equals 17 residues. Assay used: immunoSEQ multiplex PCR; TCRdb lists only in-frame clones, some missing. The table lists approximately 20,000 clones, around 75% of them singletons, with around 30% in the top ten. Comment on this clone: Its antigen remains unidentified.

General study points: TRBV06-family usage was enriched in top patient clones (8/27) versus controls (2/35). Approximately 25% of private leukemic clonotypes occurred rarely in other patients' non-leukemic repertoires.

This clonotype was sampled from a human donor in good health. Material: CD4+ T cells from blood buffy coats. The V and J genes are TRBV27 and TRBJ1-4; TRBD1 aligns across 8 bases. CDR3 DNA: TGTGCCAGCAGTGTCGACAGGGGTTTCGCAACTAATGAAAAACTGTTTTTT. It specifies CASSVDRGFATNEKLFF. Based on the CDR3 plus reference TRBV27 and TRBJ1-4, the full variable domain is EAQVTQNPRYLITVTGKKLTVTCSQNMNHEYMSWYRQDPGLGLRQIYYSMNVEVTDKGDVPEGYKVSRKEKRNFPLILESPSPNQTSLYFCASSVDRGFATNEKLFFGSGTQLSVL.